The present TCR beta chain was sequenced within a study of blood T cell repertoires in COVID-19. TCRdb's copy holds only in-frame clones and misses some; the assay was immunoSEQ multiplex PCR. The sample shows 300,000 to 350,000 clones, about 90% of them seen only once. The CDR3 has 15 amino acids. V lost 3 bases, J lost 1 base, and 12 bases lay in between. CDR1 and CDR2 from the germline V gene are KGHSH and LQKENI. Sequenced input: PBMCs or T cells enriched from blood (not recorded which). The sequence came from a woman younger than 35 with acute COVID-19. The genes are TRBV18 and TRBJ1-1; D is unresolved. The CDR3 bases are TGTGCCAGCTCACCCCGCCAAGACTCGAACACTGAAGCTTTCTTT. Translation gives CASSPRQDSNTEAFF.